The clone carrying this TCR beta chain came up a few times. Its antigen is currently unknown. Assay: immunoSEQ multiplex PCR; the TCRdb copy retains only in-frame clones and omits some. The table has about 14,000 clones, about 63% seen once. This entry is derived from a study of tumor-infiltrating lymphocytes in localized non-small cell lung cancer. Findings and limits, study-wide: IM1 and IM2 tumors showed no difference in T-cell fraction. Technical variation could not be separated from intratumor heterogeneity here.

V trimming: 5 bases; J trimming: 6 bases; junction bases outside the gene matches: 26. The germline V gene encodes CDR1 LNHDA and CDR2 SQIVND (reference sequence). The CDR3 spans 20 residues. The chain links TRBV19 to TRBJ2-5; 8 bases are a match to TRBD1. The sample consisted of lung tumor tissue. This receptor was identified in a human donor with non-small cell lung cancer. The chain's CDR3 is CASSPLQMTGERGAGKTQYF. The CDR3 bases are TGTGCCAGTAGTCCTCTGCAAATGACAGGGGAAAGGGGGGCTGGGAAGACCCAGTACTTC.